The 23 T cell receptor beta chains below were found in one sample sequenced in a study of cytomegalovirus exposure and HLA in healthy donors. The study ran its PCR with 60 Vbeta and 13 Jbeta primers. Profiling relied on immunoSEQ multiplex PCR, and the TCRdb table lists in-frame clones only, not all of them. Among some 150,000 clones listed, roughly three quarters were seen once. The sequencing input was PBMCs. Every receptor here comes from a woman aged 25-40 years in good health and CMV-seronegative.

The chain is built from TRBV29-1 and TRBJ2-2; the D gene is possibly TRBD2 (8 bases). V lost 7 bases, J lost 4 bases, and 19 bases lay in between. The CDR3 totals 15 residues. Germline lookup yields CDR1 SQVTM and CDR2 ANQGSEA. This chain's CDR3 is CSAREGARATGELFF. The CDR3 nucleotides read TGCAGCGCCCGGGAGGGGGCGCGTGCCACCGGGGAGCTGTTTTTT.

Comments on this clone: The sample contains more than one DNA sequence encoding this CDR3. This chain links TRBV25-1 with TRBJ1-4; the D gene is possibly TRBD1 (5 bases). V gave up 6 bases and J gave up 5 bases, with 22 bases separating them. CDR3 size: 17 residues. Germline loops: CDR1 MGHDK, CDR2 SYGVNS. The DNA for the CDR3 is TGTGCCAGCAGCGAGCCGGGTGGGGACTGGACCAATGAAAAACTGTTTTTT. Protein: CASSEPGGDWTNEKLFF.

The chain has TRBV7-8 and TRBJ2-3; tentative D call: TRBD2 (5 bases). Germline assignment: CDR1 SGHVS and CDR2 FQNEAQ. CDR3 size: 15 residues. V lost 1 base and J 2 bases, leaving 10 bases between the germline ends. The CDR3: CASSLEASLTDTQYF. The CDR3 nucleotides read TGTGCCAGCAGCTTAGAGGCTAGCCTCACAGATACGCAGTATTTT.

The rearrangement links TRBV2 to TRBJ2-7, with 10 bases matching TRBD1. From germline, CDR1 is SNHLY and CDR2 FYNNEI. The V gene end was trimmed by 8 bases and the J gene end by 4 bases; junction bases not matched to a gene: 2. This CDR3 comprises 12 residues. For the CDR3, the DNA is TGTGCCAGCGGGGGACAGGGGTACGAGCAGTACGTC. Its protein product is CASGGQGYEQYV.

The DNA for the CDR3 is TGTGCCAGCAGCTTAGGAGGGTCCCGGACTGAAGCTTTCTTT. This sequence encodes CASSLGGSRTEAFF. The chain couples TRBV7-9 to TRBJ1-1, with D unresolved. Germline loops: CDR1 SEHNR, CDR2 FQNEAQ (reference sequence). Between the trimmed V and J ends, which lost 1 base and 5 bases, there was a span of 11 bases. This CDR3 spans 14 amino acids.

This clone has only a few counts. The genes are TRBV10-3 and TRBJ1-6, with 7 nucleotides matching TRBD1. From germline, CDR1 is ENHRY and CDR2 SYGVKD. This CDR3 is 14 amino acids long. The J segment lost 7 bases and the V segment lost 10 bases, leaving 10 bases of the junction unmatched. The DNA of the CDR3 is TGTGCCACGACGCGGACAGGCGAAAATTCACCCCTCCACTTT. It specifies CATTRTGENSPLHF.

This clone showed up just once. The genes are TRBV11-2 and TRBJ2-7; D gene unclear. Per germline, CDR1 SGHAT and CDR2 FQNNGV. V was trimmed by 0 bases and J by 3 bases, leaving 12 bases between them. This CDR3 region has 15 residues. The DNA of the CDR3 is TGTGCCAGCAGCTTAGATCCTGGGCAGGTCTACGAGCAGTACGTC. Its protein product is CASSLDPGQVYEQYV.

The V call is TRBV5-4, the J call TRBJ1-3; TRBD1 is a possible D gene (6 bases). Germline V gene sequence: CDR1 SGHNT, CDR2 YYREEE (reference sequence). The CDR3 contains 14 residues. Trimming removed 0 bases at V and 4 bases at J, with 8 bases between. The DNA of the CDR3 is TGTGCCAGCAGCTTGGGGACAGCAGGAAACACCATATATTTT. It codes for CASSLGTAGNTIYF.

J is TRBJ1-2 and V is TRBV30; possibly TRBD1 for D (6 bases). Germline loops: CDR1 GTSNPN, CDR2 SVGIG (reference sequence). The CDR3 has 14 amino acids. V dropped 4 bases and J dropped 5 bases, with 17 bases sitting between them. CDR3: CAWTHTGPSYGYTF. CDR3 sequence (DNA): TGTGCCTGGACTCACACAGGGCCCTCTTATGGCTACACCTTC.

The chain is built from TRBV30 and TRBJ1-4; D possibly corresponds to TRBD1 (6 bases). CDR3 length: 15 amino acids. Per the germline V gene, CDR1 is GTSNPN and CDR2 is SVGIG (reference sequence). Trimming removed 0 bases at V and 3 bases at J, with 11 bases between. The CDR3, as DNA: TGTGCCTGGAGTGTAATAGGGGGTTCTAATGAAAAACTGTTTTTT. This translates into CAWSVIGGSNEKLFF.

The chain uses TRBV10-3 and TRBJ1-2; a possible D gene is TRBD1 (5 bases). Trimming removed 0 bases at V and 7 bases at J, with 12 bases between. Germline-derived CDR1 and CDR2 are ENHRY and SYGVKD. The CDR3 sequence is 14 residues long. The CDR3 nucleotides are TGTGCCATCAGTGAGTCGGCGGGGGAGTCTGGCTACACCTTC. Its protein product is CAISESAGESGYTF.

This chain connects TRBV7-3 to TRBJ1-2; D ambiguous. The CDR3 is made up of 13 amino acids. From germline, CDR1 is SGHTA and CDR2 FQGTGA. Trimming removed 0 bases at V and 8 bases at J, with 10 bases between. The CDR3: CASSLTGGRGYTF. CDR3 DNA sequence: TGTGCCAGCAGCTTAACGGGCGGGCGCGGCTACACCTTC.

The V call is TRBV30, the J call TRBJ1-5; D call uncertain. The V gene lost 3 bases and the J gene lost 1 base, with 10 bases spanning the gap. Germline V gene lookup returns CDR1 GTSNPN and CDR2 SVGIG (reference sequence). The CDR3 has 14 residues. The CDR3 spells CAWSTVLSNQPQHF. CDR3 in DNA: TGTGCCTGGAGCACAGTTCTCAGCAATCAGCCCCAGCATTTT. Using reference TRBV30 and TRBJ1-5 for the parts outside the CDR3, the full variable domain is SQTIHQWPATLVQPVGSPLSLECTVEGTSNPNLYWYRQAAGRGLQLLFYSVGIGQISSEVPQNLSASRPQDRQFILSSKKLLLSDSGFYLCAWSTVLSNQPQHFGDGTRLSIL.

The CDR3 region is CASSEAGGAAGELFF. For the CDR3, the DNA is TGTGCCAGCAGTGAAGCAGGGGGCGCCGCCGGGGAGCTGTTTTTT. This chain links TRBV6-1 with TRBJ2-2; 7 bases are shared with TRBD1. Per germline, CDR1 MNHNS and CDR2 SASEGT. CDR3 length: 15 amino acids. Trimming removed 0 bases from V and 6 bases from J; junction bases left unmatched: 4.

The chain is built from TRBV27 and TRBJ1-5; D call uncertain. Germline CDR1 is MNHEY and CDR2 is SMNVEV (reference sequence). The CDR3 length is 15 residues. V lost 5 bases to trimming and J lost 2 bases, with 13 bases between them. CDR3 sequence (DNA): TGTGCCAGCAGTCGGTCTCGGGTAGGCAATCAGCCCCAGCATTTT. It specifies CASSRSRVGNQPQHF.

The rearrangement uses TRBV5-1 and TRBJ1-2; D might be TRBD1 (5 bases). The germline V gene has CDR1 SGHRS and CDR2 YFSETQ. The CDR3 spans 15 residues. Trimming cost V 4 bases and J 4 bases, with 17 bases left between them. The CDR3 nucleotides read TGCGCCAGCAGCGAGTCCTACCGACAGTCCTATGGCTACACCTTC. Its translation is CASSESYRQSYGYTF.

The chain couples TRBV19 to TRBJ2-1, with TRBD2 as a possible D gene (6 bases). Trimming stripped 3 bases from V and 7 bases from J, with 13 bases between. Germline V CDR1 and CDR2: LNHDA, SQIVND (reference sequence). The CDR3 runs 14 residues. The CDR3 DNA is TGTGCCAGTAGTATTTTTGGCGGGGAGAATGAGCAGTTCTTC. This sequence encodes CASSIFGGENEQFF.

The chain links TRBV11-3 to TRBJ2-1; tentatively, D is TRBD2 (6 bases). The CDR3 is 16 amino acids. CDR1 SGHNT and CDR2 YENEEA come from the germline V gene. V lost 4 bases to trimming and J lost 5 bases, with 18 bases between them. CDR3 bases: TGTGCCAGCAGCTGGGGGAACAGGAGGGGCGACAATGAGCAGTTCTTC. This sequence encodes CASSWGNRRGDNEQFF.

The chain uses TRBV11-2 and TRBJ2-1; 7 positions agree with TRBD2. CDR1 and CDR2 (germline): SGHAT, FQNNGV. The length of the CDR3 is 16 residues. Unmatched junction bases numbered 8, after V lost 5 bases and J lost 1 base. In DNA, the CDR3 is TGTGCCAGCAGCCCGGAGGGGAGGGGATCCTACAATGAGCAGTTCTTC. Translated: CASSPEGRGSYNEQFF.

The rearrangement uses TRBV28 and TRBJ2-7, with 11 bases identical to TRBD1. Germline CDR1 reads MDHEN; CDR2 reads SYDVKM. CDR3 length: 13 residues. Losses at the gene ends were 5 bases for V and 6 bases for J; bases not matched to a gene: 3. The CDR3 DNA follows: TGTGCCAGCAGTCCCGGGACAGGGGGCGAGCAGTACTTC. This codes for CASSPGTGGEQYF.

The genes are TRBV11-2 and TRBJ1-4; D is possibly TRBD1 (6 bases). The CDR3 has 18 amino acids. V shed 4 bases and J shed 3 bases, with 21 bases lying between them. In germline, CDR1 is SGHAT, CDR2 FQNNGV. CDR3 in amino acids: CASSSLLGAQGANEKLFF. In DNA form, the CDR3 reads TGTGCCAGCAGCTCACTCTTGGGGGCCCAGGGAGCTAATGAAAAACTGTTTTTT.

The chain links TRBV15 to TRBJ1-6; TRBD1 matches at 8 bases. V gave up 8 bases and J gave up 0 bases; unmatched junction bases: 3. The germline V gene has CDR1 LNHNV and CDR2 YYDKDF (reference sequence). The CDR3 is made up of 15 amino acids. This chain's CDR3 is CATGDRGSYNSPLHF. The CDR3 coding sequence is TGTGCCACCGGAGACAGGGGCTCCTATAATTCACCCCTCCACTTT.

This clone was picked up a small number of times. The chain uses TRBV7-3 and TRBJ2-7; the match to TRBD2 covers 8 bases. The germline V gene has CDR1 SGHTA and CDR2 FQGTGA. Losses at the gene ends were 5 bases for V and 4 bases for J; bases not matched to a gene: 4. There are 13 residues in the CDR3. The CDR3 region is CASSQSGGYEQYF. The CDR3 bases are TGTGCCAGCAGCCAGAGCGGGGGTTACGAGCAGTACTTC.